This TCR beta chain was recorded in a study of blood T cell repertoires in COVID-19. Study-wide background: Collection of acute and convalescent COVID-19 samples took place in the United States, Italy and Spain.

Sequencing used immunoSEQ multiplex PCR; TCRdb keeps in-frame clones, though not all of them. The table has about 220,000 clones, about 82% seen once. Trimming shortened V by 4 bases and J by 6 bases, and 20 bases separated the two germline ends. CDR1 is SGDLS and CDR2 is YYNGEE in the germline V gene. This CDR3 is 16 amino acids long. The sample was peripheral blood. The source is a woman in her 70s with COVID-19, enrolled during active disease. The chain joins TRBV9 to TRBJ2-1, with D possibly matching TRBD2 (6 bases). CDR3 residues: CASSSRRAGQSNEQFF. The CDR3 bases are TGTGCCAGCAGCTCAAGGAGGGCAGGTCAAAGCAATGAGCAGTTCTTC.